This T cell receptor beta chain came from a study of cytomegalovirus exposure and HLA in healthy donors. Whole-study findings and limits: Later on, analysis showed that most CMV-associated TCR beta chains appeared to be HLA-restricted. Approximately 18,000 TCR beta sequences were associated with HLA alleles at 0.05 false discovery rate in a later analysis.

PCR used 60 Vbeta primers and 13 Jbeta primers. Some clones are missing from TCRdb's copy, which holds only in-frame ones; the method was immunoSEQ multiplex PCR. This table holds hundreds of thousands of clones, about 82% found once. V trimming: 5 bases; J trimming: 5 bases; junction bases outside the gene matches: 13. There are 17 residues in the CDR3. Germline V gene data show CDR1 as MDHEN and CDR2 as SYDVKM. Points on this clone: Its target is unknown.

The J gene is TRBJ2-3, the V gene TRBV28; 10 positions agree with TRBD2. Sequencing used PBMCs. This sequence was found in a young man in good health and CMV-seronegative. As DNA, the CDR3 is TGTGCCAGCAGTCCGACTCCTCTAGCGGGGGCTGAAGATACGCAGTATTTT. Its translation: CASSPTPLAGAEDTQYF.